This T cell receptor (beta chain) was recorded in a study of cytomegalovirus exposure and HLA in healthy donors. Measured with immunoSEQ multiplex PCR; TCRdb has only the in-frame clones, and not every one. The sample contains 89,000 or so clones, 90% to 95% of which appear only once. Donors were drawn from the approximately 120-subject validation cohort, separate from the roughly 610-subject first cohort. The sample holds one count of this clone. Its antigen is unknown. The CDR3 is 16 amino acids. The V gene's germline CDR1 is MNHEY and CDR2 SMNVEV (reference sequence). V lost 0 bases, J lost 4 bases, and 6 bases stayed unmatched. Whole-study results and caveats: The authors confirmed in vitro that three CMV-associated chains were specific for CMV antigens. Reportedly, cytomegalovirus status was diagnosed with high sensitivity and specificity.

The chain uses TRBV27 and TRBJ1-2; 9 nucleotides align to TRBD1. This TCR was recovered from a woman in her 30s in good health and CMV-seropositive. Sequenced input: PBMCs. The CDR3 region has the DNA TGTGCCAGCAGTTTATCCGGGACAGGGACGGGCTATGGCTACACCTTC. The encoded protein is CASSLSGTGTGYGYTF.